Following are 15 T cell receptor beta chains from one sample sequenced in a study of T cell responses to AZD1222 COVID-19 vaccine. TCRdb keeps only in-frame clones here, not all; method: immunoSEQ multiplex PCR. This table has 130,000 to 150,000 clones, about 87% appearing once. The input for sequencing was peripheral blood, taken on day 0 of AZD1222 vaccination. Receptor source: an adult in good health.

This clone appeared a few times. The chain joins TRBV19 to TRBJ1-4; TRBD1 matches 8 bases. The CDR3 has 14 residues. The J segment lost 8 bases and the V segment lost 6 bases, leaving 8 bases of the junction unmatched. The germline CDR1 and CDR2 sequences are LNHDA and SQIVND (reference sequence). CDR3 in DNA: TGTGCCAGTAGCTTAACAGGGGGTCGGGAAAAACTGTTTTTT. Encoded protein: CASSLTGGREKLFF.

CDR3 residues: CASSPGGIYGYTF. The CDR3 nucleotides are TGTGCCAGCAGCCCAGGGGGTATCTATGGCTACACCTTC. The rearrangement links TRBV9 to TRBJ1-2; 7 bases are shared with TRBD1. This CDR3 spans 13 amino acids. The V and J ends lost 4 bases and 4 bases, in that order; junction bases with no gene match: 4. Per the germline V gene, CDR1 is SGDLS and CDR2 is YYNGEE.

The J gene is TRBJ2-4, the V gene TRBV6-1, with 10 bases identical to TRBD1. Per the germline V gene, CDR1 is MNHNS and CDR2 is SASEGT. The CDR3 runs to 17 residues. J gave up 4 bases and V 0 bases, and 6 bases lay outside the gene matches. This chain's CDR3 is CASSEAPGQGSKNIQYF. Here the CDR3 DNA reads TGTGCCAGCAGTGAAGCCCCGGGACAGGGGTCAAAAAACATTCAGTACTTC.

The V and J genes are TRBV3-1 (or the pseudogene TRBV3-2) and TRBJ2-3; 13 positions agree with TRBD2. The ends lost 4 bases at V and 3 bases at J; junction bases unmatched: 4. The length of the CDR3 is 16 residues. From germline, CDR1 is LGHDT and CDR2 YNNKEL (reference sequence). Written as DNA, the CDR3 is TGTGCCAGCAGCCTGGGGACTAGCGGGAATACAGATACGCAGTATTTT. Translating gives CASSLGTSGNTDTQYF.

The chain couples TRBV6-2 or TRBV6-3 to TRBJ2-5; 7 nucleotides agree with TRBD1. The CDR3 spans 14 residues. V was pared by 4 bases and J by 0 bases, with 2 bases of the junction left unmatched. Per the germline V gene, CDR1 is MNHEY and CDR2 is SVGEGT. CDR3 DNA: TGTGCCAGCAGTTCGGGACAGTACCAAGAGACCCAGTACTTC. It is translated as CASSSGQYQETQYF.

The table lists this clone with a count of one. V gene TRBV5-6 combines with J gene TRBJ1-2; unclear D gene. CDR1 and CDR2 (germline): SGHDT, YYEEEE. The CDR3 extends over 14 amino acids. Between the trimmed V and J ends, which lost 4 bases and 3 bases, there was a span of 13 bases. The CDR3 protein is CASSPRALHYGYTF. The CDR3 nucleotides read TGTGCCAGCAGCCCCCGGGCCTTGCACTATGGCTACACCTTC.

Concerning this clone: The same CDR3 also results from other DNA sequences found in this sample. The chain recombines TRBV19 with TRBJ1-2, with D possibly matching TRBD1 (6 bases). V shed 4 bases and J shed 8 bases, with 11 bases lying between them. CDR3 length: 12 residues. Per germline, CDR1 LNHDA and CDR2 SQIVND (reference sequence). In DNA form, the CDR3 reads TGTGCCAGTAGTAGAACAGGGTACGGCTACACCTTC. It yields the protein CASSRTGYGYTF.

The CDR3 coding sequence is TGTGCCAGTAGTATTCAGGGCGGGAGCGGCGCAGATACGCAGTATTTT. Residues: CASSIQGGSGADTQYF. The chain carries TRBV19 and TRBJ2-3, with TRBD2 matching 7 bases. CDR3 size: 16 residues. The ends lost 3 bases at V and 4 bases at J; junction bases unmatched: 10. Germline CDR1 reads LNHDA; CDR2 reads SQIVND (reference sequence).

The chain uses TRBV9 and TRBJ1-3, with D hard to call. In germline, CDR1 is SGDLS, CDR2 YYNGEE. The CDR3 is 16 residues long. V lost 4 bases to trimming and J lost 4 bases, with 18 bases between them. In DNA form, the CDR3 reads TGTGCCAGCAGCCCGAGAAATAGGGTGAGCGGAAACACCATATATTTT. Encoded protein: CASSPRNRVSGNTIYF.

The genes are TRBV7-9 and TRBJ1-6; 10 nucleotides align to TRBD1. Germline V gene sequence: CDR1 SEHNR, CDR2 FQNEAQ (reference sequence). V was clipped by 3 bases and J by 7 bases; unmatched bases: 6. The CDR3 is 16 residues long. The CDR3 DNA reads TGTGCCAGCAGCTTGGGGACAGGGGAGATAAATTCACCCCTCCACTTT. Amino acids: CASSLGTGEINSPLHF.

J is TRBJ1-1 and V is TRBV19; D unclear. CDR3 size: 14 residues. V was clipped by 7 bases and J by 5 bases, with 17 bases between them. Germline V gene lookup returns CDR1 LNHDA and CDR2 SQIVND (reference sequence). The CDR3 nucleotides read TGTGCCAGTATCGATGGGCAGACTTTAACTGAAGCTTTCTTT. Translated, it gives CASIDGQTLTEAFF.

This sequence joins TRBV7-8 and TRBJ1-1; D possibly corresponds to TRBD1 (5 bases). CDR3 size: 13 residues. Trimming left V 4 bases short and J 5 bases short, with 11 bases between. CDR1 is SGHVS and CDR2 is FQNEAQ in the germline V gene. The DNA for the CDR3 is TGTGCCAGCAGCTACGGGGGTGGAACTGAAGCTTTCTTT. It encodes CASSYGGGTEAFF.

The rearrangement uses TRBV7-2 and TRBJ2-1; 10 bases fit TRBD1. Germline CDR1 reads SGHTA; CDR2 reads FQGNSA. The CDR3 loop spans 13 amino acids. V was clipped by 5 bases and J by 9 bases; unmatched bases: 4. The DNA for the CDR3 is TGTGCCAGCAGCCTGACAGGGGGCACTGAGCAGTTCTTC. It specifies CASSLTGGTEQFF.

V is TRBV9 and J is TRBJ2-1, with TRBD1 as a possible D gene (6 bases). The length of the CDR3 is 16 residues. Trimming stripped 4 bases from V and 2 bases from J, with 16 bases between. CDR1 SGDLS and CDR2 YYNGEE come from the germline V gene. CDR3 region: CASSPRGARAYNEQFF. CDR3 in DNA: TGTGCCAGCAGCCCCAGGGGAGCGCGTGCCTACAATGAGCAGTTCTTC.

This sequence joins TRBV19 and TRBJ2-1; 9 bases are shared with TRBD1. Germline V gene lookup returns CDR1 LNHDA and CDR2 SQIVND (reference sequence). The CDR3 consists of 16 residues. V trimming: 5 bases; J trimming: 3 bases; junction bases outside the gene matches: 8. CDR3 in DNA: TGTGCCAGTAGTCCCCCTACAGGGGGCCTCTACAATGAGCAGTTCTTC. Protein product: CASSPPTGGLYNEQFF.